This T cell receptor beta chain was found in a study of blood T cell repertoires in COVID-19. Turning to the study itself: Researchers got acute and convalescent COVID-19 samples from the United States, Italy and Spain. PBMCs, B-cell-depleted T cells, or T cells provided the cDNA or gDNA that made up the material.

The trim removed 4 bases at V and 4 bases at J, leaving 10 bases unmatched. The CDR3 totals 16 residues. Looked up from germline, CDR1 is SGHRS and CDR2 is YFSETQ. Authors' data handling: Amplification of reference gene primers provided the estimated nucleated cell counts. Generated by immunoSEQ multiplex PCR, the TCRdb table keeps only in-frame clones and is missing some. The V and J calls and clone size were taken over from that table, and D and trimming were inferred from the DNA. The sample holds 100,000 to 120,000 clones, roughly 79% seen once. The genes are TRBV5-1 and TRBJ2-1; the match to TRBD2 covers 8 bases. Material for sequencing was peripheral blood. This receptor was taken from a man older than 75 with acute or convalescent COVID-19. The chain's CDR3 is CASSPPSAGVYNEQFF. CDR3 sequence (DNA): TGCGCCAGCAGCCCCCCCTCAGCGGGGGTTTACAATGAGCAGTTCTTC.